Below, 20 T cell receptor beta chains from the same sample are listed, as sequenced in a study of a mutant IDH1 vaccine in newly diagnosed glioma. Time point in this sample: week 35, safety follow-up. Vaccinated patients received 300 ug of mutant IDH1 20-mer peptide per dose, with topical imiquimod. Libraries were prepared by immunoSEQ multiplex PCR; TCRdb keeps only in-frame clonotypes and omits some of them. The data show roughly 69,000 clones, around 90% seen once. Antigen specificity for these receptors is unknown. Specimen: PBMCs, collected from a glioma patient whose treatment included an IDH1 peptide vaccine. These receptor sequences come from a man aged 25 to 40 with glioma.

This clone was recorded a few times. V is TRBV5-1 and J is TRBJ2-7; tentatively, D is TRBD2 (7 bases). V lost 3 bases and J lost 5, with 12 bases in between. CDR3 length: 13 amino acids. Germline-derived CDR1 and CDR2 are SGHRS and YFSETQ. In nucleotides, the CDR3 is TGCGCCAGCAGCTGGCGGGGGCCCCACGAGCAGTACTTC. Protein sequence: CASSWRGPHEQYF.

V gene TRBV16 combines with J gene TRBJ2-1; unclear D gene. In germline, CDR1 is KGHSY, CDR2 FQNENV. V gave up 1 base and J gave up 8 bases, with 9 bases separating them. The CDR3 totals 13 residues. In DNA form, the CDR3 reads TGTGCCAGCAGCCAATTTAAGCTACATGAGCAGTTCTTC. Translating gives CASSQFKLHEQFF.

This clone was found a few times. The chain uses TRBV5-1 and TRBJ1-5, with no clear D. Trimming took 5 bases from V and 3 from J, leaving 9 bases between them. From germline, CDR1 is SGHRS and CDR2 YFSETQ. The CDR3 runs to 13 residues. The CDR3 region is CASSYSPNQPQHF. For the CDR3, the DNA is TGCGCCAGCAGTTACAGTCCCAATCAGCCCCAGCATTTT.

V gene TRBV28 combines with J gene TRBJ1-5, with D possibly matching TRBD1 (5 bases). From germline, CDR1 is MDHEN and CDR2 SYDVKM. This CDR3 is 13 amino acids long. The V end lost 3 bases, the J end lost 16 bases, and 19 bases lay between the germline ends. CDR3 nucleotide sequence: TGTGCCAGCAGTTTCCCTGAGAGGGGCAGGGCACATTTT. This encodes CASSFPERGRAHF. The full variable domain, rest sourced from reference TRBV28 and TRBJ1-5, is DVKVTQSSRYLVKRTGEKVFLECVQDMDHENMFWYRQDPGLGLRLIYFSYDVKMKEKGDIPEGYSVSREKKERFSLILESASTNQTSMYLCASSFPERGRAHFGDGTRLSIL.

The CDR3 sequence: CASSSGQGYDYGYTF. The CDR3 nucleotides are TGTGCCAGCAGTTCGGGACAGGGGTACGACTATGGCTACACCTTC. The chain joins TRBV27 to TRBJ1-2, with TRBD1 identical over 10 bases. The V gene end was trimmed by 4 bases and the J gene end by 3 bases; junction bases not matched to a gene: 5. CDR1 and CDR2 (germline): MNHEY, SMNVEV (reference sequence). CDR3 size: 15 residues.

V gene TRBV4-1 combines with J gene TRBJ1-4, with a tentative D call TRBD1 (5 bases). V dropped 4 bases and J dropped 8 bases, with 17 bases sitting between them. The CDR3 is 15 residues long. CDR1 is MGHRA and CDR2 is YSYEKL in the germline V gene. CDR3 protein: CASSLLWGVGEKLFF. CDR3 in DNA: TGCGCCAGCAGCCTCCTGTGGGGGGTTGGCGAAAAACTGTTTTTT.

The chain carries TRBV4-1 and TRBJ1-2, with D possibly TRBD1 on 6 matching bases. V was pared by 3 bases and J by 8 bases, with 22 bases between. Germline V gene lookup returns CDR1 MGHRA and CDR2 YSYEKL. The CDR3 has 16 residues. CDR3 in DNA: TGCGCCAGCAGCCACCGGGTTAGGGGACAAATAAGCGGCTACACCTTC. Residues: CASSHRVRGQISGYTF.

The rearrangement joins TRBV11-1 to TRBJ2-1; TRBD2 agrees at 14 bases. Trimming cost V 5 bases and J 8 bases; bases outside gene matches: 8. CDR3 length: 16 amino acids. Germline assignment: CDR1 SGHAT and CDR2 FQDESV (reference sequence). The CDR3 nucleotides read TGTGCCAGCAGCCTCGGGACTAGCGGGAGAGGGGATGAGCAGTTCTTC. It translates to CASSLGTSGRGDEQFF.

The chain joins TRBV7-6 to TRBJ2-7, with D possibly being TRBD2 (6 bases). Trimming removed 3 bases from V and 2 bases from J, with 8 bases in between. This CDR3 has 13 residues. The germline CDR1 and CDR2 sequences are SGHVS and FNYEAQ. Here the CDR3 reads CASSFGGTYEQYF. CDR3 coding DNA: TGTGCCAGCAGCTTCGGAGGGACCTACGAGCAGTACTTC.

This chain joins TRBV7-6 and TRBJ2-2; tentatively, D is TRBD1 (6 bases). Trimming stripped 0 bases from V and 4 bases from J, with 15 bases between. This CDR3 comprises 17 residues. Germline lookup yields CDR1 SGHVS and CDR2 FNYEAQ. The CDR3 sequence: CASSLAGGGRVTGELFF. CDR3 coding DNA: TGTGCCAGCAGCTTAGCAGGGGGTGGGAGAGTCACCGGGGAGCTGTTTTTT.

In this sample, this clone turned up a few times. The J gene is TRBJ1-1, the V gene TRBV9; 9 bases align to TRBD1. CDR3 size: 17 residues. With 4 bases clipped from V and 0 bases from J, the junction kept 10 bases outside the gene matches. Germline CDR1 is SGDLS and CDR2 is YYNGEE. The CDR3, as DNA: TGTGCCAGCAGCACCCGGGACAGGGATATCTTGAACACTGAAGCTTTCTTT. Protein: CASSTRDRDILNTEAFF.

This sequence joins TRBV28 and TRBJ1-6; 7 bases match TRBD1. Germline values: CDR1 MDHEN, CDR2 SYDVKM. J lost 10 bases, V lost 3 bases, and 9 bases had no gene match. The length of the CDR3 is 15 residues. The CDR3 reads CASSFPGLGGSPLHF. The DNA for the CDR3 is TGTGCCAGCAGTTTTCCTGGACTAGGGGGCTCACCCCTCCACTTT.

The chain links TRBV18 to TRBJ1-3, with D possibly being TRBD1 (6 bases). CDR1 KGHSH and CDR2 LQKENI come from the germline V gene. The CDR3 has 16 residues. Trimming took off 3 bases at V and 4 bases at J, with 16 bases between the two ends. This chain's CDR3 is CASSPYYGTPGNTIYF. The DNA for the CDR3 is TGTGCCAGCTCACCCTACTACGGGACACCCGGAAACACCATATATTTT. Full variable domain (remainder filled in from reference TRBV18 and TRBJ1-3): NAGVMQNPRHLVRRRGQEARLRCSPMKGHSHVYWYRQLPEEGLKFMVYLQKENIIDESGMPKERFSAEFPKEGPSILRIQQVVRGDSAAYFCASSPYYGTPGNTIYFGEGSWLTVV.

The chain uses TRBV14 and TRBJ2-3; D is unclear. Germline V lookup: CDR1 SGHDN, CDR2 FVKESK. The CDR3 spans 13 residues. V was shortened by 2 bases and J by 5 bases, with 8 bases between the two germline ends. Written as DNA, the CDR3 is TGTGCCAGCAGCCAACTAACTGGAGATACGCAGTATTTT. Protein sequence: CASSQLTGDTQYF.

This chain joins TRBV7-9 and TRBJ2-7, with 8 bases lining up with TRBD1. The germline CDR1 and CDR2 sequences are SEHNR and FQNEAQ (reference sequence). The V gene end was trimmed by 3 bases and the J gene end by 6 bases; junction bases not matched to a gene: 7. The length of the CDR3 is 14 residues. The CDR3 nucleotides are TGTGCCAGCAGCTTTGGACAGGGACGGGGCGAGCAGTACTTC. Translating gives CASSFGQGRGEQYF.

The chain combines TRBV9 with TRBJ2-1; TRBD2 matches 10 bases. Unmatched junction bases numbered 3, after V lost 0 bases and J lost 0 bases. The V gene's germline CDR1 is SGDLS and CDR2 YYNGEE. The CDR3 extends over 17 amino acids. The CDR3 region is CASSVDPSGSSYNEQFF. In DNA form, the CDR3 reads TGTGCCAGCAGCGTAGATCCTAGCGGGAGCTCCTACAATGAGCAGTTCTTC.

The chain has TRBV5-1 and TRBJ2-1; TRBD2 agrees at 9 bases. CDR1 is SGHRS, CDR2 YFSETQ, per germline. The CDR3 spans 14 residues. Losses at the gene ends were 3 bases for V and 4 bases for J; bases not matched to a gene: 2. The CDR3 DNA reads TGCGCCAGCAGCTCTAGCGGGACATACAATGAGCAGTTCTTC. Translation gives CASSSSGTYNEQFF.

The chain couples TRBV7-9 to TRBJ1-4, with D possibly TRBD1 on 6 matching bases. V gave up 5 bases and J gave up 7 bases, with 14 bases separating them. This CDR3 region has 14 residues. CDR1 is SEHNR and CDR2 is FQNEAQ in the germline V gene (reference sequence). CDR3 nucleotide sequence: TGTGCCAGCAGCACATCAGGGGCCCGTGAAAAACTGTTTTTT. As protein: CASSTSGAREKLFF.

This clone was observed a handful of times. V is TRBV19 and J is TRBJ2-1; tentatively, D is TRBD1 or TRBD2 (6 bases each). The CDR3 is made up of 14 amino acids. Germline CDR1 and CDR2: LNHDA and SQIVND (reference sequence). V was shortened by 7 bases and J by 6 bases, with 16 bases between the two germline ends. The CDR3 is CASISGAGSNEQFF. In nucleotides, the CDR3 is TGTGCCAGTATATCGGGGGCAGGGAGCAATGAGCAGTTCTTC.

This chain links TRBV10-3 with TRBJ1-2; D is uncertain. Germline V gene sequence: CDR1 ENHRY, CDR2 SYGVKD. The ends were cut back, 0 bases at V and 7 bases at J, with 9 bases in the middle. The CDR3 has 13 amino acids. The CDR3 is CAISESGRVGYTF. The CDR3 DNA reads TGTGCCATCAGTGAGTCAGGGAGGGTTGGCTACACCTTC.